These T cell receptor beta chains were read from a single sample in a study of blood T cell repertoires in COVID-19. Profiled with immunoSEQ multiplex PCR; TCRdb holds only in-frame clones, not every one. The sample has over 130,000 clones, just under 85% seen once. Sequenced material: PBMCs or T cells enriched from blood (not recorded which). The receptors come from a woman aged 50 to 60 with acute COVID-19. Both conserved end residues are part of each CDR3. Fields, in order: CDR3 DNA, CDR3 protein, J gene, V gene, clone size, D gene. The D gene is left open where the match is weak. Only part of the rows carry a size: once, few, many, or a class if the clone is expanded.

CDR3 DNA: TGTGCCAGCAGCTTAAGTTTTGGGACTAGAGAGACCCAGTACTTC; CDR3 protein: CASSLSFGTRETQYF; J gene: TRBJ2-5; V gene: TRBV7-7; clone size: once; D gene: TRBD2
CDR3 DNA: TGTGCCAGCAGGGCACAGGGGGCGCTGGGGTATGGCTACACCTTC; CDR3 protein: CASRAQGALGYGYTF; J gene: TRBJ1-2; V gene: TRBV2; clone size: -; D gene: TRBD1
CDR3 DNA: TGCGCCAGCAGCTGGACCGGAGGGACGAACACTGAAGCTTTCTTT; CDR3 protein: CASSWTGGTNTEAFF; J gene: TRBJ1-1; V gene: TRBV5-1; clone size: -; D gene: -
CDR3 DNA: TGTGCCAGCAGCCAAGAAGAAGGGGGCAAGCTCACCTTC; CDR3 protein: CASSQEEGGKLTF; J gene: TRBJ1-2; V gene: TRBV3-1/TRBV3-2; clone size: -; D gene: TRBD1
CDR3 DNA: TGTGCCACCAGACAGGGGACTAATGAAAAACTGTTTTTT; CDR3 protein: CATRQGTNEKLFF; J gene: TRBJ1-4; V gene: TRBV24-1; clone size: -; D gene: TRBD1
CDR3 DNA: TGTGCCAGCAGCTCAGGTAAAGACAAGACTGGCTACACCTTC; CDR3 protein: CASSSGKDKTGYTF; J gene: TRBJ1-2; V gene: TRBV7-2; clone size: few; D gene: -
CDR3 DNA: TGCGCCAGCAGCCAAGAGCGAGGGGGCCTGAACACTGAAGCTTTCTTT; CDR3 protein: CASSQERGGLNTEAFF; J gene: TRBJ1-1; V gene: TRBV4-1; clone size: once; D gene: TRBD1
CDR3 DNA: TGTGCCAGCAGCCTCCAACGTGACAGGGCGAGGACTGAAGCTTTCTTT; CDR3 protein: CASSLQRDRARTEAFF; J gene: TRBJ1-1; V gene: TRBV27; clone size: -; D gene: TRBD1
CDR3 DNA: TGTGCCAGCAGCCAGAGGCGGTACGAGCAGTACTTC; CDR3 protein: CASSQRRYEQYF; J gene: TRBJ2-7; V gene: TRBV3-1/TRBV3-2; clone size: -; D gene: -
CDR3 DNA: TGTGCCAGCAGTCTCGGACTTGAGCAGTTCTTC; CDR3 protein: CASSLGLEQFF; J gene: TRBJ2-1; V gene: TRBV27; clone size: -; D gene: -
CDR3 DNA: TGTGCCAGCAGCCGCCGCGGAACCTTTGATGGCTACACCTTC; CDR3 protein: CASSRRGTFDGYTF; J gene: TRBJ1-2; V gene: TRBV13; clone size: -; D gene: -
CDR3 DNA: TGTGCCAGCAGTTACTCTGGGGGGTGGGGGTACGAGCAGTACTTC; CDR3 protein: CASSYSGGWGYEQYF; J gene: TRBJ2-7; V gene: TRBV6-5; clone size: -; D gene: -
CDR3 DNA: TGTGCCAGCAGCCGGGACAGCACTGAAGCTTTCTTT; CDR3 protein: CASSRDSTEAFF; J gene: TRBJ1-1; V gene: TRBV2; clone size: -; D gene: TRBD1
CDR3 DNA: TGTGCCAGCAGCTCATCACAGGGGCCCCGCGGCTATGGCTACACCTTC; CDR3 protein: CASSSSQGPRGYGYTF; J gene: TRBJ1-2; V gene: TRBV7-8; clone size: -; D gene: TRBD1
CDR3 DNA: TGCGCCAGCAGCCCGGCGACTCTACAGGGTAACTATGGCTACACCTTC; CDR3 protein: CASSPATLQGNYGYTF; J gene: TRBJ1-2; V gene: TRBV4-3; clone size: -; D gene: -
CDR3 DNA: TGTGCCATCAGTCAGGGGCGATCGGAGACCCAGTACTTC; CDR3 protein: CAISQGRSETQYF; J gene: TRBJ2-5; V gene: TRBV10-3; clone size: -; D gene: -
CDR3 DNA: TGTGCCAGCAGCTTACAGGGCCACGAGCAGTACTTC; CDR3 protein: CASSLQGHEQYF; J gene: TRBJ2-7; V gene: TRBV7-9; clone size: -; D gene: -
CDR3 DNA: TGTGCCAGCAGTCCCGGGAGGCTAGCGAACCCTACCTACGAGCAGTACTTC; CDR3 protein: CASSPGRLANPTYEQYF; J gene: TRBJ2-7; V gene: TRBV7-9; clone size: -; D gene: TRBD2
CDR3 DNA: TGTGCCAGCAGTGACAGGGGCCCCATAAGCGCCGCCACCGGGGAGCTGTTTTTT; CDR3 protein: CASSDRGPISAATGELFF; J gene: TRBJ2-2; V gene: TRBV2; clone size: -; D gene: -
CDR3 DNA: TGTGCCATCAGAGAAAACAGGGTAACTGAAGCTTTCTTT; CDR3 protein: CAIRENRVTEAFF; J gene: TRBJ1-1; V gene: TRBV10-3; clone size: few; D gene: -
CDR3 DNA: TGTGCCAGCAGTGACCGGACAGGGCTTACCGGCACAGATACGCAGTATTTT; CDR3 protein: CASSDRTGLTGTDTQYF; J gene: TRBJ2-3; V gene: TRBV2; clone size: many; D gene: TRBD1
CDR3 DNA: TGTGCCAGCAGCCGAGGGAAAGGGAATGGCTACACCTTC; CDR3 protein: CASSRGKGNGYTF; J gene: TRBJ1-2; V gene: TRBV3-1/TRBV3-2; clone size: few; D gene: -
CDR3 DNA: TGTGCCAGTGCTGCAACAGGGGGCGCGAGGTACGAGCAGTACTTC; CDR3 protein: CASAATGGARYEQYF; J gene: TRBJ2-7; V gene: TRBV19; clone size: once; D gene: TRBD1
CDR3 DNA: TGTGCCAGCAGCTTAGGGGGGCCCTCCCGGCGGGAGACCCAGTACTTC; CDR3 protein: CASSLGGPSRRETQYF; J gene: TRBJ2-5; V gene: TRBV7-2; clone size: -; D gene: -
CDR3 DNA: TGTGCCAGCAGACCAAACGCGGGGGCGGAGCAGTACTTC; CDR3 protein: CASRPNAGAEQYF; J gene: TRBJ2-7; V gene: TRBV5-6; clone size: -; D gene: -
CDR3 DNA: TGTGCCAGCAGCTTGAAAATCAAGAACACTGAAGCTTTCTTT; CDR3 protein: CASSLKIKNTEAFF; J gene: TRBJ1-1; V gene: TRBV5-5; clone size: -; D gene: -
CDR3 DNA: TGTGCCAGCAGTTTACCGGGACTTGGTAGAAATGAGCAGTTCTTC; CDR3 protein: CASSLPGLGRNEQFF; J gene: TRBJ2-1; V gene: TRBV27; clone size: -; D gene: -
CDR3 DNA: TGTGCCAGCAGCGCGATACAGGGTTTAGGGGGCTACACCTTC; CDR3 protein: CASSAIQGLGGYTF; J gene: TRBJ1-2; V gene: TRBV7-3; clone size: few; D gene: -
CDR3 DNA: TGCGCCAGCAGCCAAGGGGACCGGGACAGGGGACGTCGGGCTTTCTTT; CDR3 protein: CASSQGDRDRGRRAFF; J gene: TRBJ1-1; V gene: TRBV4-1; clone size: -; D gene: TRBD1
CDR3 DNA: TGTGCCAGTAGTCCATCGCCTCGGGGGGGAGAAAAACTGTTTTTT; CDR3 protein: CASSPSPRGGEKLFF; J gene: TRBJ1-4; V gene: TRBV19; clone size: -; D gene: -
CDR3 DNA: TGTGCCACCAGCAGACCGGAAAAGGGGGCCTATCAGCCCCAGCATTTT; CDR3 protein: CATSRPEKGAYQPQHF; J gene: TRBJ1-5; V gene: TRBV15; clone size: -; D gene: TRBD1